This T cell receptor (beta chain) was documented in a study of identical twins listed by TCRdb under 2016. Turning to the overall study: To test whether fetal clonotypes persist, the study used deep sequencing on TCR alpha and beta repertoires from monozygotic twins, unrelated adults of various ages, and cord blood. Replicate twin experiments were performed at different times using different library preparation protocols to rule out contamination.

Preparation of the library involved 5' RACE. Sequencing took place on an Illumina HiSeq 2000. A universal primer binding site was introduced by template switching, and a unique molecular identifier was present in the final cDNA, enabling accurate counting of TCR cDNA molecules. First-strand cDNA for TCR alpha and beta chains was synthesized from specific primers in the conserved constant-segment region. To control for contamination, each cDNA library was double barcoded with a SMART-Mk sample barcode plus Illumina barcodes. TruSeq adapter sequences along with Illumina sample barcodes were introduced in two successive PCR steps. Sequencing of the TCR alpha and beta cDNA libraries was done on the Illumina HiSeq platform using custom primers. As for the original processing: Unique molecular identifiers were extracted from raw reads with MiGEC, and CDR3 positions were determined with MiXCR. For each individual, recombination models were inferred using an EM algorithm with the repgenHMM and IGoR tools. Shared clonotypes were analyzed with the tcR package in R, and sharing was normalized by the product of cloneset sizes. Out-of-frame nonproductive sequences were analyzed to study raw recombination free of thymic and clonal selection effects. Using fastp at Q25 and MiXCR, TCRdb reprocessed the public reads and kept productive beta chains. Rows are unified per CDR3 protein, each entry keeping the most common DNA and genes. These V and J calls derive from TCRdb rather than the authors' analysis. The sample table records a few hundred thousand distinct CDR3 sequences; roughly 15% of these occur just once. The leading ten clones occupy roughly 0.43% of the sample.

V lost 6 bases and J lost 4 bases, and the count of bases not matched to a germline gene is 4. From the cysteine through the phenylalanine, the CDR3 covers 14 amino acids. The read is trimmed to its CDR3 DNA, 42 bases read in frame from base 1. All donors were healthy Caucasians. Three pairs of female monozygotic twins, all aged roughly 18 to 29 years, were included in the twin cohort. Positive isolation kits from Invitrogen were used to isolate the CD4+ and CD8+ T cell populations. What the study reported, not specific to this receptor: In monozygotic twins, out-of-frame TCR alpha sharing was systematically underestimated by recombination models, although the models agreed with sharing between unrelated individuals. A weaker excess of twin sharing was found in beta out-of-frame sequences because the signal-to-noise ratio was lowered by fewer shared sequences. Compared with coincidental sharing between unrelated individuals, out-of-frame TCR alpha sequences shared between twins had an excess of sequences with low generation probability. Fewer insertions were carried by abundant cord blood beta clonotypes; a weaker similar trend was observed in young adult naive repertoires, while no such trend was observed in memory repertoires. Conclusions relied on cross-sectional statistical analysis, since the same donors could not be followed over many years. Invariant T cells such as MAIT and iNKT could partly confound zero-insertion analyses, although diverse VJ usage argued against such confounding for most clonotypes.

As for this clonotype: Its binding antigen is unknown. No quality values exist for individual bases; no much larger clone is one base distant.

These sequences were also reported in another study, on yellow fever vaccine responses in identical twins. The second source states: The authors reported that the T cell response to vaccination in identical twins appeared partly convergent and partly personalized. The study precisely tracked vaccine-responding T cell clones in identical twins.

The sample comprised CD4+ T cells sorted from blood. Recombination linked TRBV12-3 or TRBV12-4 to TRBJ1-1; 11 central bases correspond to TRBD1. The receptor's source is a woman aged 18-30 years in good health. The DNA sequence is as follows: TGTGCCAGCAGGGACAGGGGGCCCAGCACTGAAGCTTTCTTT. It translates as CASRDRGPSTEAFF.